There are a few counts of the clone carrying this T cell receptor beta chain. The antigen is unknown. V was clipped by 5 bases and J by 5 bases, with 18 bases between them. This CDR3 is built from 15 residues. Via MiXCR, TCRdb re-called the 5' RACE reads, giving one row per CDR3 protein. The table lists some 500,000 distinct CDR3 sequences, just under 10% of them singletons, with 3% in the top ten. The data belong to a study of identical twins. Findings of the study overall: While abundant cord blood beta clonotypes carried fewer insertions, memory repertoires showed no such pattern. Excess sharing by twins proved weaker in beta out-of-frame sequences.

This sample was also put to use in a study of yellow fever vaccine responses in identical twins.

The sample consisted of PBMCs. This rearrangement joins TRBV12-3 or TRBV12-4 to TRBJ2-5; D is possibly TRBD2 (5 bases). This TCR was recovered from a woman aged 18 to 35 in good health. For the CDR3, the DNA is TGTGCCAGCAGTCCGACTCCCACTAGAGCGGAGACCCAGTACTTC. Encoded protein: CASSPTPTRAETQYF.